A single sample is the source of the 19 T cell receptor beta chains below, sequenced in a study of cytomegalovirus exposure and HLA in healthy donors. 60 Vbeta and 13 Jbeta primers were used in PCR. Data came from immunoSEQ multiplex PCR; TCRdb stores just in-frame clones and leaves some out. This sample has 65,000 to 85,000 clones, with just over 70% found just once. Input material: PBMCs. These receptor sequences come from a man aged 55-75 years in good health and CMV-seropositive.

This chain connects TRBV2 to TRBJ2-3; D is undetermined. There are 15 residues in the CDR3. Trimming removed 3 bases at V and 4 bases at J, with 14 bases between. Germline-derived CDR1 and CDR2 are SNHLY and FYNNEI. In nucleotides, the CDR3 is TGTGCCAGCAGTGACATTGAGGCGGCTTCAGATACGCAGTATTTT. Its protein is CASSDIEAASDTQYF.

This clone was seen only a few times. This sample includes further DNA sequences coding for the same CDR3. This chain links TRBV5-6 with TRBJ2-1, with 9 nucleotides matching TRBD1. Germline CDR1 reads SGHDT; CDR2 reads YYEEEE. The CDR3 consists of 15 residues. The trim removed 3 bases at V and 4 bases at J, leaving 5 bases unmatched. The CDR3, as DNA: TGTGCCAGCAGCTGGGGGGACAGGGCTTACAATGAGCAGTTCTTC. This translates into CASSWGDRAYNEQFF.

This chain joins TRBV5-4 and TRBJ2-2; 8 nucleotides align to TRBD1. This CDR3 region has 16 residues. Germline lookup yields CDR1 SGHNT and CDR2 YYREEE (reference sequence). Trimming at V came to 4 bases and at J to 3 bases, leaving 8 bases not matched to a gene. CDR3 nucleotides: TGTGCCAGCAGCACACCGGGACAGGAATACACCGGGGAGCTGTTTTTT. Protein: CASSTPGQEYTGELFF.

The rearrangement uses TRBV6-6 and TRBJ2-7; 10 bases agree with TRBD1. From germline, CDR1 is MNHNY and CDR2 SVGAGI (reference sequence). J lost 6 bases, V lost 6 bases, and 8 bases had no gene match. This CDR3 region has 14 residues. CDR3: CASSQTGGLSEQYF. CDR3 DNA: TGTGCCAGCAGCCAGACAGGGGGCTTGAGCGAGCAGTACTTC.

This chain links TRBV4-1 with TRBJ2-3, with a possible D match to TRBD2 (7 bases). This CDR3 region has 18 residues. Deletions cut 3 bases from V and 1 base from J, with 20 bases between. Germline-derived CDR1 and CDR2 are MGHRA and YSYEKL. The CDR3 sequence is CASSQRGGADGGTDTQYF. For the CDR3, the DNA is TGCGCCAGCAGCCAGAGGGGGGGGGCCGATGGGGGCACAGATACGCAGTATTTT.

J is TRBJ2-1 and V is TRBV27; 10 bases are shared with TRBD2. Germline lookup yields CDR1 MNHEY and CDR2 SMNVEV (reference sequence). J lost 5 bases, V lost 4 bases, and 11 bases had no gene match. This CDR3 comprises 17 residues. The CDR3 region is CASSSSLGLAGDNEQFF. The CDR3 coding sequence is TGTGCCAGCAGTTCCTCCTTGGGGCTAGCGGGGGACAATGAGCAGTTCTTC.

V usage is TRBV19 and J usage is TRBJ2-7, with a weak D call TRBD1 (5 bases). Germline V gene lookup returns CDR1 LNHDA and CDR2 SQIVND (reference sequence). The CDR3 contains 14 residues. V was trimmed by 3 bases and J by 3 bases, leaving 12 bases between them. The CDR3, as DNA: TGTGCCAGTAGTATTCAGGGTGGATACTACGAGCAGTACTTC. Amino acid sequence: CASSIQGGYYEQYF.

This rearrangement joins TRBV6-6 to TRBJ2-1; 8 nucleotides match TRBD2. The V segment lost 0 bases and the J segment 7 bases; nucleotides outside the gene matches: 2. This CDR3 contains 14 residues. The germline gives CDR1 MNHNY, CDR2 SVGAGI (reference sequence). The CDR3 loop is CASSYSGGGNEQFF. The CDR3 nucleotides are TGTGCCAGCAGTTACTCGGGCGGGGGGAATGAGCAGTTCTTC.

The V and J genes are TRBV6-1 and TRBJ2-1; TRBD2 matches at 8 bases. V dropped 7 bases and J dropped 12; count of bases not matched to a gene: 11. The CDR3 length is 13 residues. The germline CDR1 and CDR2 sequences are MNHNS and SASEGT. CDR3: CASTRPGLDSQFF. CDR3 nucleotides: TGTGCCAGCACTAGACCGGGACTAGATTCGCAGTTCTTC.

The rearrangement uses TRBV7-8 and TRBJ1-1, with 7 bases aligning to TRBD1. Germline V gene data show CDR1 as SGHVS and CDR2 as FQNEAQ. The CDR3 totals 14 residues. V gave up 1 base and J gave up 4 bases; unmatched junction bases: 3. CDR3 amino acids: CASSLEGASTEAFF. CDR3 nucleotides: TGTGCCAGCAGCTTAGAGGGGGCGAGCACTGAAGCTTTCTTT.

The genes are TRBV19 and TRBJ1-2, with 8 bases matching TRBD1. This CDR3 spans 16 amino acids. CDR1 and CDR2 from the germline V gene are LNHDA and SQIVND (reference sequence). J lost 4 bases, V lost 4 bases, and 11 bases had no gene match. This CDR3 is CASSSPGQAQVYGYTF. DNA of the CDR3: TGTGCCAGTAGTAGCCCGGGACAGGCACAAGTCTATGGCTACACCTTC.

The J gene is TRBJ2-3, the V gene TRBV18; TRBD1 might be the D (6 bases). The CDR3 contains 15 residues. V was pared by 5 bases and J by 5 bases, with 17 bases between. The germline gives CDR1 KGHSH, CDR2 LQKENI. CDR3 region: CASSWTDPSVDTQYF. CDR3 sequence (DNA): TGTGCCAGCTCATGGACAGATCCCAGCGTAGATACGCAGTATTTT.

The chain employs TRBV28 and TRBJ2-7, with D hard to call. Germline CDR1 reads MDHEN; CDR2 reads SYDVKM. CDR3 size: 13 residues. Trimming removed 3 bases at V and 4 bases at J, with 10 bases between. The CDR3 nucleotides are TGTGCCAGCAGTTTCGCAGAAGAATACGAGCAGTACTTC. Amino acid sequence: CASSFAEEYEQYF. Combining the CDR3 with reference TRBV28 and TRBJ2-7 gives the whole variable domain DVKVTQSSRYLVKRTGEKVFLECVQDMDHENMFWYRQDPGLGLRLIYFSYDVKMKEKGDIPEGYSVSREKKERFSLILESASTNQTSMYLCASSFAEEYEQYFGPGTRLTVT.

This clone was observed a handful of times. This chain connects TRBV5-6 to TRBJ1-1; 7 bases fit TRBD1. The CDR3 consists of 15 residues. Per germline, CDR1 SGHDT and CDR2 YYEEEE. J was trimmed by 0 bases and V by 3 bases; bases with no gene match: 5. CDR3 sequence (DNA): TGTGCCAGCAGCTCCGGGACAGAAATGAACACTGAAGCTTTCTTT. Protein product: CASSSGTEMNTEAFF.

The rearrangement uses TRBV19 and TRBJ1-2, with 8 bases fitting TRBD1. The germline gives CDR1 LNHDA, CDR2 SQIVND (reference sequence). V dropped 6 bases and J dropped 5; count of bases not matched to a gene: 11. The CDR3 extends over 15 amino acids. The DNA of the CDR3 is TGTGCCAGTAGAACTTTGTCAGGGGGCGGGTATGGCTACACCTTC. Its translation is CASRTLSGGGYGYTF.

The genes are TRBV28 and TRBJ1-2; TRBD1 matches 7 bases. The CDR3 is 15 residues long. Germline V gene lookup returns CDR1 MDHEN and CDR2 SYDVKM. Losses at the gene ends were 6 bases for V and 5 bases for J; bases not matched to a gene: 12. Written as DNA, the CDR3 is TGTGCCAGCAGCCCAACAGGGGCCTGGGGGTATGGCTACACCTTC. It is translated as CASSPTGAWGYGYTF.

This clone appeared a few times. J is TRBJ2-1 and V is TRBV7-3; 9 positions match TRBD2. The CDR3 extends over 16 amino acids. Germline V CDR1 and CDR2: SGHTA, FQGTGA. V dropped 3 bases and J dropped 4; count of bases not matched to a gene: 7. The CDR3 DNA follows: TGTGCCAGCAGCTTCGCGGGAGGGCCGGATTACAATGAGCAGTTCTTC. It specifies CASSFAGGPDYNEQFF.

The chain couples TRBV6-1 to TRBJ1-2, with D unclear. V was clipped by 4 bases and J by 5 bases, with 8 bases between them. The CDR3 loop spans 12 amino acids. CDR1 and CDR2 from the germline V gene are MNHNS and SASEGT. The CDR3 reads CASSAPGYGYTF. CDR3 nucleotide sequence: TGTGCCAGCAGTGCTCCGGGATATGGCTACACCTTC.

This chain links TRBV9 with TRBJ2-3; weak D call: TRBD2 (6 bases). Germline values: CDR1 SGDLS, CDR2 YYNGEE. V lost 3 bases and J lost 6, with 20 bases in between. This CDR3 contains 16 residues. CDR3 nucleotide sequence: TGTGCCAGCAGCGCCTCCCGCGGGACTGCAATGGATACGCAGTATTTT. The encoded protein is CASSASRGTAMDTQYF.